These 15 T cell receptor beta chains share one sample of origin, sequenced in a study of T-cell reconstitution after alpha-beta-depleted transplantation in children. Unique molecular identifiers were incorporated during preparation of the TCRbeta library. TCRdb reprocessed the PCR reads with MiXCR, giving one entry per CDR3 protein. Altogether 45,000 to 50,000 distinct CDR3 sequences are present, 52% being singletons, with the ten largest covering under 40%. The sequenced sample was peripheral blood, obtained before TCRalphabeta/CD19-depleted stem cell transplant. These receptor sequences come from a boy under two years old with SCID, due to receive a stem cell transplant.

At least ten counts were recorded for this clonotype. The V call is TRBV3-1, the J call TRBJ1-3; D not certain. The germline CDR1 and CDR2 sequences are LGHDT and YNNKEL (reference sequence). The ends were cut back, 4 bases at V and 0 bases at J, with 16 bases in the middle. This CDR3 is built from 17 residues. The CDR3 here is CASSRPTGTDSGNTIYF. CDR3 DNA sequence: TGTGCCAGCAGCCGCCCCACCGGCACCGACTCTGGAAACACCATATATTTT.

The V and J genes are TRBV28 and TRBJ2-1, with D possibly matching TRBD2 (5 bases). The ends were cut back, 4 bases at V and 8 bases at J, with 9 bases in the middle. Germline CDR1 is MDHEN and CDR2 is SYDVKM. CDR3 length equals 12 residues. Here the CDR3 reads CASSSRGYEQFF. CDR3 nucleotide sequence: TGTGCCAGCAGTTCCCGGGGTTATGAGCAGTTCTTC.

In this sample, this clonotype turned up many times. J is TRBJ2-2 and V is TRBV6-1; TRBD1 aligns across 7 bases. The CDR3 sequence is 14 residues long. Germline V gives CDR1 MNHNS, CDR2 SASEGT. V shed 4 bases and J 6 bases; nucleotides not matched to a gene: 5. CDR3 sequence reads: CASSAPTGAGELFF. CDR3 in DNA: TGTGCCAGCAGTGCCCCTACAGGGGCCGGGGAGCTGTTTTTT.

In this sample, this clonotype turned up a few times. This chain links TRBV5-1 with TRBJ2-1; weak D call: TRBD1 (7 bases). CDR3 length equals 14 residues. V lost 4 bases to trimming and J lost 8 bases, with 16 bases between them. From germline, CDR1 is SGHRS and CDR2 YFSETQ. The CDR3 region is CASSPGGGKDEQFF. Written as DNA, the CDR3 is TGCGCCAGCAGCCCTGGAGGGGGCAAAGATGAGCAGTTCTTC.

DNA for the CDR3: TGTGCCAGCAGTGCACAGGGCGGAGAGACCCAGTACTTC. It yields the protein CASSAQGGETQYF. The chain carries TRBV6-6 and TRBJ2-5, with a weak D call TRBD1 (6 bases). The V end was cut by 5 bases, the J end by 4 bases, with 11 bases between. In germline, CDR1 is MNHNY, CDR2 SVGAGI (reference sequence). The CDR3 has 13 amino acids.

The V call is TRBV20-1, the J call TRBJ2-7, with TRBD2 matching over 7 bases. Germline CDR1 reads DFQATT; CDR2 reads SNEGSKA (reference sequence). V gave up 0 bases and J gave up 6 bases; unmatched junction bases: 8. CDR3 length: 14 residues. The CDR3 here is CSARDPLAVFEQYF. DNA for the CDR3: TGCAGTGCTAGAGACCCCCTAGCGGTCTTCGAGCAGTACTTC.

This clonotype was seen many times. The genes are TRBV20-1 and TRBJ1-1; D ambiguous. Germline CDR1 reads DFQATT; CDR2 reads SNEGSKA (reference sequence). V lost 5 bases to trimming and J lost 1 base, with 20 bases between them. The CDR3 totals 16 residues. The CDR3 bases are TGCAGTGCTCCCTTGACCAGAGTCGCACGGAACACTGAAGCTTTCTTT. Its translation: CSAPLTRVARNTEAFF.

The chain uses TRBV20-1 and TRBJ1-2; the match to TRBD1 covers 8 bases. V lost 3 bases, J lost 3 bases, and 6 bases stayed unmatched. Germline-derived CDR1 and CDR2 are DFQATT and SNEGSKA (reference sequence). This CDR3 is built from 14 residues. DNA for the CDR3: TGCAGTGCTAGGGTGGACAGGGACGACTATGGCTACACCTTC. Encoded protein: CSARVDRDDYGYTF.

The chain recombines TRBV5-1 with TRBJ2-3; no definite D call. The CDR3 length is 14 residues. Trimming stripped 0 bases from V and 2 bases from J, with 7 bases between. Germline assignment: CDR1 SGHRS and CDR2 YFSETQ. DNA for the CDR3: TGCGCCAGCAGCTTGGAACGGGTCACAGATACGCAGTATTTT. The encoded protein is CASSLERVTDTQYF.

The genes are TRBV7-6 and TRBJ1-1; D not certain. Germline CDR1 and CDR2: SGHVS and FNYEAQ. The CDR3 extends over 14 amino acids. V was trimmed by 4 bases and J by 1 base, leaving 10 bases between them. For the CDR3, the DNA is TGTGCCAGCAGCTCACCCAGTCAGAACACTGAAGCTTTCTTT. Translating it yields CASSSPSQNTEAFF.

This clonotype was observed a few times. The V and J genes are TRBV7-2 and TRBJ2-5; TRBD2 agrees at 12 bases. There are 16 residues in the CDR3. CDR1 is SGHTA, CDR2 FQGNSA, per germline. The V gene end was trimmed by 3 bases and the J gene end by 2 bases; junction bases not matched to a gene: 4. CDR3 bases: TGTGCCAGCAGCTTCCCTAGCGGGGGGGTACAAGAGACCCAGTACTTC. This codes for CASSFPSGGVQETQYF.

This sequence joins TRBV20-1 and TRBJ2-3, with unresolved D. Germline V gene data show CDR1 as DFQATT and CDR2 as SNEGSKA (reference sequence). CDR3 length equals 10 residues. Deletions cut 3 bases from V and 6 bases from J, with 4 bases between. CDR3 sequence reads: CSASRDTQYF. CDR3 DNA sequence: TGCAGTGCTAGTCGGGATACGCAGTATTTT.

This sequence joins TRBV25-1 and TRBJ2-1; the D call may be TRBD1 or TRBD2 (5 bases each). This CDR3 has 11 amino acids. V was pared by 4 bases and J by 12 bases, with 10 bases between. Germline loops: CDR1 MGHDK, CDR2 SYGVNS. The CDR3 bases are TGTGCCAGCAGTGGCCAGGGAGCGCAGTTCTTC. Translated, it gives CASSGQGAQFF.

The chain is built from TRBV12-3 or TRBV12-4 and TRBJ2-3, with 9 bases matching TRBD2. The ends lost 5 bases at V and 6 bases at J; junction bases unmatched: 6. This CDR3 has 14 amino acids. The CDR3 loop is CASSLSGGSDTQYF. The CDR3, as DNA: TGTGCCAGCAGTCTAAGCGGGGGGTCCGATACGCAGTATTTT.

This clonotype appeared many times. This sequence joins TRBV7-9 and TRBJ1-3, with 7 bases matching TRBD1. The CDR3 extends over 15 amino acids. Germline CDR1 and CDR2: SEHNR and FQNEAQ (reference sequence). V trimming: 5 bases; J trimming: 0 bases; junction bases outside the gene matches: 4. CDR3 in amino acids: CASSRDRDSGNTIYF. Here the CDR3 DNA reads TGTGCCAGCAGCCGCGACAGGGACTCTGGAAACACCATATATTTT.